This TCR beta chain was sequenced in a study of beta chain features in type 1 diabetes. Naive, central memory, regulatory and stem cell-like memory cells within the CD4+ compartment were sorted using CD45RO/CCR7/CD25/CD127/CD95/CD27. The isolated RNA, all of it, was reverse transcribed, so expressed TCRB transcripts were what got sequenced. Sequenced by immunoSEQ multiplex PCR; TCRdb stores in-frame clones only, minus some. The sample holds fewer than 650,000 clones, roughly a sixth seen once. As concerns this clone: Its antigen is undetermined.

Germline trimming cut 10 bases from V and 0 bases from J; bases unmatched to any gene: 8. CDR3 length equals 14 residues. Per the germline V gene, CDR1 is MNHNS and CDR2 is SASEGT. Study-wide results and limits: Fewer insertions but more deletions were seen at VDJ junctions in type 1 diabetes patients. Moderate yet significant TCRB CDR3 shortening was seen in Type 1 diabetes patients in all four CD4+ subsets.

The source is a young man in good health. J is TRBJ1-1 and V is TRBV6-1, with 7 positions matching TRBD1. Input material: naive CD4+ T cells from blood. CDR3: CATLGQLMNTEAFF. DNA for the CDR3: TGTGCCACCCTGGGACAGCTCATGAACACTGAAGCTTTCTTT.